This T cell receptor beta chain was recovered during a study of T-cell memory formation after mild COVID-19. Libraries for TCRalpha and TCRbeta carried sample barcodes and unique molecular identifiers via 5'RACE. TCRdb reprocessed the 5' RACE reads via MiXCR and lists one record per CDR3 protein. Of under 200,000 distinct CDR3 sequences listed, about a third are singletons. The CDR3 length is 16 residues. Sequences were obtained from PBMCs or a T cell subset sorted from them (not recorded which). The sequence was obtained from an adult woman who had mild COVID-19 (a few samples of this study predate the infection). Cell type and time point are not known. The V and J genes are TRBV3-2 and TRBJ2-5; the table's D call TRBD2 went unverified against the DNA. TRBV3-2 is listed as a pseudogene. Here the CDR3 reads CASSQDSRGSSETQYF. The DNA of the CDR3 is TGTGCCAGCAGCCAAGATTCCCGCGGGAGCTCAGAGACCCAGTACTTC.